The 21 T cell receptor beta chains in this list originate from one sample, sequenced in a study of blood T cell repertoires in COVID-19 (TCRdb year 2020). The library was obtained by the immunoSEQ multiplex PCR assay. Entries here come from immuneACCESS through TCRdb and include only in-frame sequences with V and J called. Some clones fail to appear in such tables; in the studies checked, an unresolved V gene covers under half of the shortfall, and the cause of the remainder is unknown. In this sample the table shows approximately 220,000 clones, 81% of which occur a single time. Approximately 8.7% of the sample rests with the top ten. Material for sequencing was peripheral blood. Receptor source: a woman over 75 with acute or convalescent COVID-19.

This rearrangement joins TRBV10-3 to TRBJ2-6, with 8 bases lining up with TRBD1. Germline V gives CDR1 ENHRY, CDR2 SYGVKD. The junction had 5 bases not matched to a gene; V was cut back by 10 bases and J by 0 bases. This CDR3 region has 15 residues. CDR3 loop: CATGQVTSGANVLTF. The CDR3 DNA reads TGTGCCACGGGACAGGTGACCTCTGGGGCCAACGTCCTGACTTTC.

This clone was counted only a few times. The gene calls are TRBV28 and TRBJ1-2; TRBD1 matches 9 bases. This CDR3 contains 15 residues. V gave up 5 bases and J gave up 8 bases; unmatched junction bases: 12. Per the germline V gene, CDR1 is MDHEN and CDR2 is SYDVKM. CDR3 bases: TGTGCCAGCAGTCTCGGGACAGGGTTAGGCTGGGGCTACACCTTC. It translates to CASSLGTGLGWGYTF.

The sample holds a few counts of this clone. This rearrangement joins TRBV6-5 to TRBJ1-1; D perhaps matches TRBD1 (5 bases). The CDR3 contains 15 residues. Germline values: CDR1 MNHEY, CDR2 SVGAGI. The V end lost 9 bases, the J end lost 0 bases, and 17 bases lay between the germline ends. CDR3 region: CASQDHGAVNTEAFF. CDR3 nucleotide sequence: TGTGCCAGTCAAGACCATGGGGCGGTGAACACTGAAGCTTTCTTT.

The V gene is TRBV5-1, the J gene TRBJ1-1; no clear D. The CDR3 extends over 13 amino acids. Trimming cost V 5 bases and J 4 bases, with 12 bases left between them. Germline-derived CDR1 and CDR2 are SGHRS and YFSETQ. In nucleotides, the CDR3 is TGCGCCAGCAGTTTCCGGGTTTCCACTGAAGCTTTCTTT. It yields the protein CASSFRVSTEAFF.

The J gene is TRBJ1-2, the V gene TRBV19; possibly TRBD1 for D (5 bases). The CDR3 has 12 amino acids. CDR1 is LNHDA and CDR2 is SQIVND in the germline V gene (reference sequence). The V and J ends lost 5 bases and 5 bases respectively, with 9 bases between them. CDR3 in amino acids: CASSAPGYGYTF. DNA of the CDR3: TGTGCCAGTAGTGCCCCAGGGTATGGCTACACCTTC.

The table lists this clone with a few counts. The chain uses TRBV6-5 and TRBJ2-1; D is uncertain. This CDR3 is 15 amino acids long. Trimming removed 1 base from V and 6 bases from J, with 13 bases in between. Germline V gene lookup returns CDR1 MNHEY and CDR2 SVGAGI. The CDR3 DNA follows: TGTGCCAGCAGTTACTACTCGAGAGGCTCCAATGAGCAGTTCTTC. This translates into CASSYYSRGSNEQFF.

J is TRBJ2-7 and V is TRBV5-5; TRBD2 is a possible D gene (6 bases). This CDR3 spans 15 amino acids. Germline loops: CDR1 SGHKS, CDR2 YYEKEE (reference sequence). Trimming stripped 4 bases from V and 0 bases from J, with 14 bases between. Here the CDR3 reads CASSAGTASSYEQYF. In DNA form, the CDR3 reads TGTGCCAGCAGCGCGGGGACGGCGAGCTCCTACGAGCAGTACTTC. Combining the CDR3 with reference TRBV5-5 and TRBJ2-7 gives the whole variable domain DAGVTQSPTHLIKTRGQQVTLRCSPISGHKSVSWYQQVLGQGPQFIFQYYEKEERGRGNFPDRFSARQFPNYSSELNVNALLLGDSALYLCASSAGTASSYEQYFGPGTRLTVT.

The V gene is TRBV5-1, the J gene TRBJ1-1; D is possibly TRBD1 (5 bases). This CDR3 contains 15 residues. The germline V gene encodes CDR1 SGHRS and CDR2 YFSETQ. The germline V and J ends were trimmed by 1 base and 1 base, with 11 bases remaining between them. CDR3 bases: TGCGCCAGCAGCTTGTCGGTTGGGGCGAACACTGAAGCTTTCTTT. Protein: CASSLSVGANTEAFF.

This clone was counted once. CDR3 protein: CASSNPGQAYGYTF. The CDR3 coding sequence is TGCGCCAGCAGCAATCCGGGACAGGCCTATGGCTACACCTTC. The chain links TRBV4-1 to TRBJ1-2; 8 bases map to TRBD1. The CDR3 has 14 amino acids. Trimming took 5 bases from V and 4 from J; bases not matched to a gene: 6. Germline CDR1 is MGHRA and CDR2 is YSYEKL.

The chain couples TRBV5-1 to TRBJ2-3, with a possible D match to TRBD1 (6 bases). Germline lookup yields CDR1 SGHRS and CDR2 YFSETQ. Trimming pared 0 bases from V and 3 bases from J, leaving 11 bases between. The CDR3 loop spans 15 amino acids. CDR3 sequence reads: CASSLENRVTDTQYF. The CDR3 DNA reads TGCGCCAGCAGCTTGGAAAACAGGGTTACAGATACGCAGTATTTT. Looking up the rest from reference TRBV5-1 and TRBJ2-3 gives the full variable domain: KAGVTQTPRYLIKTRGQQVTLSCSPISGHRSVSWYQQTPGQGLQFLFEYFSETQRNKGNFPGRFSGRQFSNSRSEMNVSTLELGDSALYLCASSLENRVTDTQYFGPGTRLTVL.

The chain employs TRBV4-2 and TRBJ2-1, with 7 bases lining up with TRBD2. Per germline, CDR1 LGHNA and CDR2 YNFKEQ. The CDR3 contains 17 residues. The V gene end was trimmed by 2 bases and the J gene end by 6 bases; junction bases not matched to a gene: 13. CDR3 sequence (DNA): TGTGCCAGCAGCCAAAACTCTCGGGGCGGGGAGGGCAATGAGCAGTTCTTC. It codes for CASSQNSRGGEGNEQFF.

A note on this clone: The same CDR3 arises from other DNA sequences in this sample as well. The J gene is TRBJ1-4, the V gene TRBV25-1, with D uncertain. V was clipped by 6 bases and J by 11 bases, with 16 bases between them. This CDR3 contains 13 residues. Germline V gives CDR1 MGHDK, CDR2 SYGVNS. The CDR3 region is CASSPRSFDKLFF. CDR3 nucleotide sequence: TGTGCCAGCAGCCCCAGATCCTTTGATAAACTGTTTTTT.

The V call is TRBV7-2, the J call TRBJ2-1; tentative D call: TRBD2 (6 bases). V lost 5 bases, J lost 8 bases, and 13 bases lay in between. CDR1 is SGHTA, CDR2 FQGNSA, per germline. This CDR3 has 13 amino acids. DNA of the CDR3: TGTGCCAGCAGCCTTAGGAGGGACCATGAGCAGTTCTTC. Its protein product is CASSLRRDHEQFF.

This chain connects TRBV2 to TRBJ1-3, with D perhaps matching TRBD1 (5 bases). Per germline, CDR1 SNHLY and CDR2 FYNNEI. V was cut by 7 bases and J by 3 bases, with 22 bases left in between. CDR3 length: 17 residues. CDR3 sequence: CASTSSPTVIIGNTIYF. DNA of the CDR3: TGTGCCAGCACGTCCTCCCCGACAGTCATCATTGGAAACACCATATATTTT.

The gene calls are TRBV18 and TRBJ1-1, with TRBD1 matching 7 bases. The trim removed 5 bases at V and 2 bases at J, leaving 11 bases unmatched. CDR1 is KGHSH, CDR2 LQKENI, per germline. The CDR3 loop spans 16 amino acids. The CDR3 nucleotides read TGTGCCAGCTCAGCCCCCGGGACAGTGGGAAACACTGAAGCTTTCTTT. This encodes CASSAPGTVGNTEAFF.

The V gene is TRBV5-4, the J gene TRBJ2-3; no firm D call. The CDR3 has 13 amino acids. Per the germline V gene, CDR1 is SGHNT and CDR2 is YYREEE (reference sequence). The V end was cut by 2 bases, the J end by 0 bases, with 4 bases between. DNA for the CDR3: TGTGCCAGCAGCTTCCTTAGCACAGATACGCAGTATTTT. It translates to CASSFLSTDTQYF. The full variable domain, its missing parts supplied by reference TRBV5-4 and TRBJ2-3, is ETGVTQSPTHLIKTRGQQVTLRCSSQSGHNTVSWYQQALGQGPQFIFQYYREEENGRGNFPPRFSGLQFPNYSSELNVNALELDDSALYLCASSFLSTDTQYFGPGTRLTVL.

The chain has TRBV7-8 and TRBJ2-7; 13 nucleotides agree with TRBD2. After removal of 0 bases from V and 3 bases from J, the junction contained 8 bases not matched to a gene. Germline V gene data show CDR1 as SGHVS and CDR2 as FQNEAQ. The CDR3 runs to 18 residues. CDR3 region: CASSLARTSGGRSYEQYF. The CDR3 coding sequence is TGTGCCAGCAGCTTAGCACGGACTAGCGGGGGCCGTAGCTACGAGCAGTACTTC.

The gene calls are TRBV28 and TRBJ1-1; a possible D gene is TRBD1 (5 bases). Trimming shortened V by 3 bases and J by 6 bases, and 8 bases separated the two germline ends. This CDR3 contains 12 residues. Germline-derived CDR1 and CDR2 are MDHEN and SYDVKM. The DNA of the CDR3 is TGTGCCAGCAGTTTTTCACAGGCTGAAGCTTTCTTT. This sequence encodes CASSFSQAEAFF.

This chain connects TRBV7-9 to TRBJ2-7, with D possibly TRBD1 on 5 matching bases. The CDR3 covers 15 residues. Germline assignment: CDR1 SEHNR and CDR2 FQNEAQ (reference sequence). Trimming left V 1 base short and J 3 bases short, with 13 bases between. The CDR3 nucleotides read TGTGCCAGCAGCTTAGTCCTTGCAGGGAACTACGAGCAGTACTTC. It translates to CASSLVLAGNYEQYF.

The V call is TRBV5-4, the J call TRBJ2-1; 9 bases are shared with TRBD2. This CDR3 comprises 16 residues. CDR1 is SGHNT, CDR2 YYREEE, per germline (reference sequence). J gave up 6 bases and V 2 bases, and 9 bases lay outside the gene matches. DNA of the CDR3: TGTGCCAGCAGCTTCCGTCCAGCGGGGGGCCGCAATGAGCAGTTCTTC. Translation gives CASSFRPAGGRNEQFF.

This clone was counted many times. The chain links TRBV27 to TRBJ2-1; 7 positions match TRBD2. The CDR3 totals 17 residues. V lost 2 bases and J lost 7; bases outside the gene matches: 14. From germline, CDR1 is MNHEY and CDR2 SMNVEV (reference sequence). The CDR3 DNA reads as TGTGCCAGCAGTTTAGTCCGGGAGGCACCTAGAGCAAATGAGCAGTTCTTC. Translating gives CASSLVREAPRANEQFF.